This TCR beta chain was observed in a study of cytomegalovirus exposure and HLA in healthy donors. Study outcomes and limitations: Investigators reported 150 to 200 TCR beta chains as tied to cytomegalovirus.

An approximately 130-subject validation cohort, separate from the approximately 700-subject first cohort, supplied the donors. Repertoires were generated with immunoSEQ multiplex PCR, while TCRdb's copy carries only in-frame clones and drops some. This sample carries approximately 90,000 clones, 85% to 95% of them seen once, and the ten largest clones take about 1.1%. Remarks on this clone: Antigen specificity is unknown.

The receptor was derived from a woman in her 30s in good health and CMV-seropositive. Sequencing was done on a sample of PBMCs.

CDR3 residues: CASSIGMTGGLSQTRNNEQFF. The CDR3, as DNA: TGTGCCAGTAGTATAGGGATGACAGGGGGGTTGAGCCAGACTAGAAACAATGAGCAGTTCTTC. The chain joins TRBV19 to TRBJ2-1; TRBD1 aligns across 9 bases. This CDR3 contains 21 residues. Germline V CDR1 and CDR2: LNHDA, SQIVND (reference sequence). Trimming at V came to 1 base and at J to 5 bases, leaving 21 bases not matched to a gene. Full variable domain (rest looked up from reference TRBV19 and TRBJ2-1): DGGITQSPKYLFRKEGQNVTLSCEQNLNHDAMYWYRQDPGQGLRLIYYSQIVNDFQKGDIAEGYSVSREKKESFPLTVTSAQKNPTAFYLCASSIGMTGGLSQTRNNEQFFGPGTRLTVL.